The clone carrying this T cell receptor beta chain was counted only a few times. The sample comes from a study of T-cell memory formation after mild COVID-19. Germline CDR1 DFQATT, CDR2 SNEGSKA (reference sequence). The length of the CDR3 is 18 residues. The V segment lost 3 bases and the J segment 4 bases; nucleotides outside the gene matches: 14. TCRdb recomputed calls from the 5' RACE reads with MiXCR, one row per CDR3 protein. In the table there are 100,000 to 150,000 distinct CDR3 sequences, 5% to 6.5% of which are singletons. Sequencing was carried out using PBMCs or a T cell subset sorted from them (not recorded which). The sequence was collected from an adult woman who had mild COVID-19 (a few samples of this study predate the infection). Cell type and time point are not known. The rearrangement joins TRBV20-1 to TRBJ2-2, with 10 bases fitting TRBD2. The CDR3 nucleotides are TGCAGTGCTAGGAAGCGGGGGGGCCGAATTGGTAGCACCGGGGAGCTGTTTTTT. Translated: CSARKRGGRIGSTGELFF.